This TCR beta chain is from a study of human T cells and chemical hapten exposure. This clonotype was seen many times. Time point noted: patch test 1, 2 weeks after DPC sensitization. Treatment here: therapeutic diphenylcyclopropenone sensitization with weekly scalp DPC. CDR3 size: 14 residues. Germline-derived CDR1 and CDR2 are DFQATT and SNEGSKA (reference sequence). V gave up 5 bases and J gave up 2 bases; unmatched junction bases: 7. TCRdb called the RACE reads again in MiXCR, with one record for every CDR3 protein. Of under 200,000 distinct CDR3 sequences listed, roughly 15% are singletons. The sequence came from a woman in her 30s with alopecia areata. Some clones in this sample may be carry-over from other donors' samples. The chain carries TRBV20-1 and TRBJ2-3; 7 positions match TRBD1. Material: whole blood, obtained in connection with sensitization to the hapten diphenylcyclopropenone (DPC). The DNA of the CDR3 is TGCAGTGCTGGCTCCGGGACAGCCACAGATACGCAGTATTTT. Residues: CSAGSGTATDTQYF.